Sequencing of this TCR beta chain was carried out in a study of CD8+ T cells in alopecia areata. In the study overall: The drug, tofacitinib, lasted 6 to 18 months, followed by 6 months off drug.

Alopecia areata patients gave lesional scalp punch biopsies and peripheral blood samples. Sorted populations comprised CD4+ and CD8+ T cells obtained from PBMCs. With regard to this clone: The antigen is undetermined.

The study's findings and limits: Mouse data revealed clearer TCR sharing than patient data did, a gap possibly tied to HLA.

Trimming stripped 2 bases from V and 2 bases from J, with 7 bases between. CDR3 length: 13 residues. Germline loops: CDR1 WSHSY, CDR2 SAAADI. After isolation, RNA underwent reverse transcription to generate cDNA as the sequencing template. TCRdb's table, derived via immunoSEQ multiplex PCR, lists solely in-frame clones and lacks some. Among about 150,000 clones listed, 75% to 90% were seen once. The sample in question was CD8+ T cells sorted from blood, obtained at week 0. The sequence came from a human donor with alopecia areata. V and J are TRBV10-2 and TRBJ2-7; D is unclear. CDR3 sequence: CASSEGRPYEQYF. The CDR3, as DNA: TGCGCCAGCAGTGAGGGCAGGCCCTACGAGCAGTACTTC.